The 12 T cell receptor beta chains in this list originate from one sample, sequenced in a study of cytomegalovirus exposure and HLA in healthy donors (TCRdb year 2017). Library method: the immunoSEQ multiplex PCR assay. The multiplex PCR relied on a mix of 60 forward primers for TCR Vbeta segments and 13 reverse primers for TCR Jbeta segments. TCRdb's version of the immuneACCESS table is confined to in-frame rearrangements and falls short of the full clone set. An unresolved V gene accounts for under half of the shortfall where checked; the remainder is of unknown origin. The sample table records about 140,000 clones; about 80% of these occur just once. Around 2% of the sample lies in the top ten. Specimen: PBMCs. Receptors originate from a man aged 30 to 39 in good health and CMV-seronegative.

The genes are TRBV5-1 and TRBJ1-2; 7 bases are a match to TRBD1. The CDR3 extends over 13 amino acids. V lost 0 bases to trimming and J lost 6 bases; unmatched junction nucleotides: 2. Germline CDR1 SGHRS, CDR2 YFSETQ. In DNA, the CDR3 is TGCGCCAGCAGCTTGGCACAGGGGAATGGCTACACCTTC. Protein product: CASSLAQGNGYTF.

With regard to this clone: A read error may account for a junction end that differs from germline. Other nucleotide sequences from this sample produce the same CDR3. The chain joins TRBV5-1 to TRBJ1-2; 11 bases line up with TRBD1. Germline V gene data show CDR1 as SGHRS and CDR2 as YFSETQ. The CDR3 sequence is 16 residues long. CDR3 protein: CASSIGQGALNYGYTF. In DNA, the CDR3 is TGTGCCAGCAGCATAGGACAGGGGGCCCTTAACTATGGCTACACCTTC.

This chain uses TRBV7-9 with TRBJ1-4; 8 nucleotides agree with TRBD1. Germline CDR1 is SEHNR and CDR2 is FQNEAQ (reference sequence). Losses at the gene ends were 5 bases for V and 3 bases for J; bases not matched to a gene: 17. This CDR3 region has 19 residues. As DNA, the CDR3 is TGTGCCAGCAGCCGGAACCGGGACAGGAGATATCCGGCTAATGAAAAACTGTTTTTT. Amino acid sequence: CASSRNRDRRYPANEKLFF.

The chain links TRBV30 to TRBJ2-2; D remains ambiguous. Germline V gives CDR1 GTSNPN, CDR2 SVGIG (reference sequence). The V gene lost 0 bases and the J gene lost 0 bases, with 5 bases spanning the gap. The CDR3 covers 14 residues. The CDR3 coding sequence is TGTGCCTGGAGTGTATCCGCGAACACCGGGGAGCTGTTTTTT. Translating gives CAWSVSANTGELFF.

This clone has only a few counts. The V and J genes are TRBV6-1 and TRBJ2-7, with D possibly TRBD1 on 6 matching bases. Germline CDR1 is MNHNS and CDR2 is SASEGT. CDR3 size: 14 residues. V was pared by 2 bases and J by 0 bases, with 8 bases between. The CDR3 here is CASSEQGRSYEQYF. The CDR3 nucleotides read TGTGCCAGCAGTGAACAGGGGCGCTCCTACGAGCAGTACTTC.

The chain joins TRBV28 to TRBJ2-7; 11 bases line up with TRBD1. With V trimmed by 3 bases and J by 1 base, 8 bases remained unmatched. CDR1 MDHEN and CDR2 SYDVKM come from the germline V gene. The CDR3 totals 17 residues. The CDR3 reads CASSFPPGQGGSYEQYF. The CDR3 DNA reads TGTGCCAGCAGTTTTCCCCCGGGACAGGGGGGATCCTACGAGCAGTACTTC.

CDR3 nucleotides: TGTGCCAGCAGTGAGGGTAGGGACAGGGTTTCACCCCTCCACTTT. Translating it yields CASSEGRDRVSPLHF. This rearrangement joins TRBV6-1 to TRBJ1-6; TRBD1 aligns across 9 bases. The junction had 6 bases not matched to a gene; V was cut back by 3 bases and J by 9 bases. The CDR3 runs to 15 residues. CDR1 and CDR2 from the germline V gene are MNHNS and SASEGT.

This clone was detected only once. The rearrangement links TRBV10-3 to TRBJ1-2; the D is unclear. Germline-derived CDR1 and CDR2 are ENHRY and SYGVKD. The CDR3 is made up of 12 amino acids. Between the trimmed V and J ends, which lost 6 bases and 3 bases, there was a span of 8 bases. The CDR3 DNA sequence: TGTGCCATCAGCCGGGGAGACTATGGCTACACCTTC. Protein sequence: CAISRGDYGYTF.

In DNA form, the CDR3 reads TGCGCCAGCAGCCAAGAGATTCGGGACAGGCCGCGGGATGAGCAGTTCTTC. Protein: CASSQEIRDRPRDEQFF. The V and J genes are TRBV4-1 and TRBJ2-1; 8 bases match TRBD1. V lost 0 bases to trimming and J lost 8 bases; unmatched junction nucleotides: 12. CDR3 length: 17 residues. The germline V gene has CDR1 MGHRA and CDR2 YSYEKL.

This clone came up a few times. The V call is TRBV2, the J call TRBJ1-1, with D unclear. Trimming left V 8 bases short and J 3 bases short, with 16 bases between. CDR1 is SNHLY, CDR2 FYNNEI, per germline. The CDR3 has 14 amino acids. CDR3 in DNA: TGTGCCAGCCGTGGAGGGCCGGAGGACACTGAAGCTTTCTTT. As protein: CASRGGPEDTEAFF.

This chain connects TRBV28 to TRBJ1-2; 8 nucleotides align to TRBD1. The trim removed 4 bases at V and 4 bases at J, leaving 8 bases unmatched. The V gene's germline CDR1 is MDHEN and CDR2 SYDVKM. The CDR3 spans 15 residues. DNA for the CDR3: TGTGCCAGCAGTTCGGGGACAGGCAACCCCTATGGCTACACCTTC. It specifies CASSSGTGNPYGYTF.

The CDR3 DNA follows: TGCGCCAGCAGCCAAGGCGGGACAGGGGCAACTCACCAGTTCTTC. Translated, it gives CASSQGGTGATHQFF. The chain carries TRBV4-3 and TRBJ2-1; 10 nucleotides match TRBD1. This CDR3 region has 15 residues. V lost 1 base to trimming and J lost 13 bases; unmatched junction nucleotides: 10. Germline V CDR1 and CDR2: LGHNA, YSLEER.